This record looks at one T cell receptor (beta chain) sequence and its context. Produced via immunoSEQ multiplex PCR; TCRdb's table is partial and in-frame only. This sample carries roughly 150,000 clones, around 80% of them seen once, and the ten largest clones take roughly a fifth. CDR1 is MGHRA and CDR2 is YSYEKL in the germline V gene. Deletions cut 1 base from V and 0 bases from J, with 7 bases between. The CDR3 contains 15 residues. These data belong to a study of blood T cell repertoires in COVID-19. The sequence was obtained from a woman between 65 and 79 years old who had recovered from COVID-19. The chain joins TRBV4-1 to TRBJ1-3; D remains ambiguous. Sequencing was carried out using peripheral blood. Written as DNA, the CDR3 is TGCGCCAGCAGCCAAGGCCCGCGCTCTGGAAACACCATATATTTT. Translation gives CASSQGPRSGNTIYF.